This entry is about one TCR beta chain. What it binds is unknown. Naive-designated CD8 cells lacked CD45RO, were positively enriched for CCR7, and omitted terminally differentiated effector memory CD45RA+ cells. The assay was immunoSEQ multiplex PCR, and TCRdb's table has in-frame clones only and misses some. The sample yields around 1.9 million clones, approximately 94% seen once. The data were obtained in a study of shared clonotypes between healthy human individuals. The CDR3 contains 14 residues. Trimming stripped 4 bases from V and 3 bases from J, with 12 bases between. The germline V gene encodes CDR1 MGHRA and CDR2 YSYEKL. Study results and caveats: Sequencing of the sorted subsets was shown by rarefaction to be incomplete despite large depth. Lower generation probabilities were found for non-shared clonotypes than for those shared by all four donors.

Sequenced: naive CD8+ T cells from PBMCs. The chain couples TRBV4-1 to TRBJ1-2; D unresolved. The clonotype comes from a man younger than 35 in good health. Some clones in this sample may be carry-over from other donors' samples. Here the CDR3 DNA reads TGCGCCAGCAGCCCCTTGGGCACCGACTATGGCTACACCTTC. This encodes CASSPLGTDYGYTF.